This passage covers 24 T cell receptor beta chains from one sample sequenced in a study of CD8+CD57+ T cells in acquired aplastic anemia. Profiling of TCR beta VDJ combinations and CDR3 sequences used genomic DNA as template. TCRdb reanalysed the reads using MiXCR and keeps one entry per CDR3 protein. The table has about 420,000 distinct CDR3 sequences, around 72% seen once; the top ten hold around 4%. Input material: sorted CD4+, CD8+, or CD8+CD57+ T cells (not recorded which) from PBMCs. These receptors all come from a human donor in good health, serving as a control.

With regard to this clonotype: The conserved closing phenylalanine or tryptophan is absent in this CDR3, likely reflecting a read error. The DNA is omitted, as the CDR3 cannot be located on it reliably, and the CDR3 follows TCRdb's listing. The chain combines TRBV19 with TRBJ1-6. 16 amino acids form the CDR3, both terminal residues included. CDR1 and CDR2 from the germline V gene are LNHDA and SQIVND (reference sequence). The CDR3 region is CASSPREGTKDSPPRI.

On this clonotype itself: An end of the junction does not agree with germline; a read error may underlie this. V usage is TRBV7-2 and J usage is TRBJ2-3; maybe TRBD2 (6 bases). The CDR3 loop spans 16 amino acids. Germline CDR1 reads SGHTA; CDR2 reads FQGNSA. The CDR3 here is CAGSFRLEKNTDTQYF. CDR3 coding DNA: TGTGCCGGCAGCTTTAGACTAGAGAAAAACACAGATACGCAGTATTTT. Variable domain in full (rest from reference TRBV7-2 and TRBJ2-3): GAGVSQSPSNKVTEKGKDVELRCDPISGHTALYWYRQSLGQGLEFLIYFQGNSAPDKSGLPSDRFSAERTGGSVSTLTIQRTQQEDSAVYLCAGSFRLEKNTDTQYFGPGTRLTVL.

This chain connects TRBV7-2 to TRBJ1-5; maybe TRBD1 (6 bases). This CDR3 contains 15 residues. Trimming shortened V by 4 bases and J by 16 bases, and 26 bases separated the two germline ends. CDR1 is SGHTA, CDR2 FQGNSA, per germline. CDR3 DNA sequence: TGTGCCAGCAGCTCCCAGACGGGGGGCGACTATGGCTACCATTTT. This translates into CASSSQTGGDYGYHF.

As concerns this clonotype: One junction end does not reproduce the germline sequence, and a read error may be involved. The chain has TRBV9 and TRBJ2-1; TRBD2 might be the D (7 bases). CDR1 and CDR2 from the germline V gene are SGDLS and YYNGEE. This CDR3 is 14 amino acids long. CDR3: CASSARGGYDEQFF. CDR3 DNA: TGTGCCAGCTCAGCTAGGGGGGGCTACGATGAGCAGTTCTTC.

The V and J genes are TRBV20-1 and TRBJ2-7, with 12 positions matching TRBD2. This CDR3 region has 15 residues. Per germline, CDR1 DFQATT and CDR2 SNEGSKA (reference sequence). V shed 3 bases and J 2 bases; nucleotides not matched to a gene: 5. CDR3 loop: CSASYTSGGPYEQYF. The DNA of the CDR3 is TGCAGTGCTAGTTATACTAGCGGGGGGCCCTACGAGCAGTACTTC.

This clonotype was counted only a few times. The rearrangement uses TRBV19 and TRBJ1-1; unclear D gene. The CDR3 is 11 amino acids. Germline CDR1 and CDR2: LNHDA and SQIVND (reference sequence). Trimming shortened V by 5 bases and J by 6 bases, and 7 bases separated the two germline ends. The CDR3 DNA follows: TGTGCCAGTAGTCGTTGGGCTGAAGCTTTCTTT. It yields the protein CASSRWAEAFF. The full variable domain, rest sourced from reference TRBV19 and TRBJ1-1, is DGGITQSPKYLFRKEGQNVTLSCEQNLNHDAMYWYRQDPGQGLRLIYYSQIVNDFQKGDIAEGYSVSREKKESFPLTVTSAQKNPTAFYLCASSRWAEAFFGQGTRLTVV.

This clonotype has ten or more counts. The CDR3 loop is CASSLGRGGLSNEQFF. The CDR3 bases are TGCGCCAGCAGCTTGGGGCGGGGGGGCCTATCCAATGAGCAGTTCTTC. The rearrangement joins TRBV5-1 to TRBJ2-1, with 9 positions matching TRBD2. Germline CDR1 reads SGHRS; CDR2 reads YFSETQ. This CDR3 has 16 amino acids. The V segment lost 0 bases and the J segment 6 bases; nucleotides outside the gene matches: 7. Filled out from reference TRBV5-1 and TRBJ2-1, the complete variable domain reads KAGVTQTPRYLIKTRGQQVTLSCSPISGHRSVSWYQQTPGQGLQFLFEYFSETQRNKGNFPGRFSGRQFSNSRSEMNVSTLELGDSALYLCASSLGRGGLSNEQFFGPGTRLTVL.

A word on this clonotype: As the CDR3 is not closed by the conserved phenylalanine or tryptophan, this likely results from a read error. The DNA is left out, because the CDR3 cannot be placed on it with certainty; the CDR3 is given as TCRdb lists it. V gene TRBV2 combines with J gene TRBJ2-7. The CDR3 has 15 amino acids, counting both end residues. The germline CDR1 and CDR2 sequences are SNHLY and FYNNEI. This chain's CDR3 is CASGVNYGYTFGSET.

This clonotype has only one observation. The chain links TRBV5-5 to TRBJ1-2; D is unclear. V dropped 4 bases and J dropped 12 bases, with 10 bases sitting between them. The CDR3 has 10 residues. The germline CDR1 and CDR2 sequences are SGHKS and YYEKEE (reference sequence). The CDR3 is CASSQTLNTF. The CDR3 DNA reads TGTGCCAGCAGCCAAACCCTTAACACCTTC.

V usage is TRBV20-1 and J usage is TRBJ2-7; perhaps TRBD2 as D (6 bases). Germline V gene lookup returns CDR1 DFQATT and CDR2 SNEGSKA (reference sequence). This CDR3 comprises 15 residues. V was trimmed by 0 bases and J by 3 bases, leaving 15 bases between them. Written as DNA, the CDR3 is TGCAGTGCTAGAGAGACTAACAGGCGGGGCTACGAGCAGTACTTC. Protein: CSARETNRRGYEQYF.

Notes on this clonotype: No DNA is shown, since the ends of the CDR3 on it are uncertain; the CDR3 is the one TCRdb lists. This chain links TRBV7-2 with TRBJ1-5. 20 amino acids form the CDR3, both terminal residues included. Per germline, CDR1 SGHTA and CDR2 FQGNSA. The CDR3 sequence: CASSFYICGALGQLGQPQHF.

In the case of this clonotype: The CDR3 end shows no conserved phenylalanine or tryptophan, and so a read error is likely. The limits of the CDR3 on the DNA are not certain, so only TCRdb's listed CDR3 is given. The chain links TRBV7-7 to TRBJ2-1; the table's D call of TRBD2 was not tested on the DNA. CDR1 and CDR2 from the germline V gene are SSHAT and FNYEAQ (reference sequence). The CDR3 comprises 13 residues, both ends counted. CDR3 loop: CASSQGLAGESFY.

V usage is TRBV11-1 and J usage is TRBJ2-3, with D unclear. Trimming shortened V by 11 bases and J by 6 bases, and 15 bases separated the two germline ends. The CDR3 totals 12 residues. Germline V CDR1 and CDR2: SGHAT, FQDESV (reference sequence). CDR3 DNA sequence: TGTGCCTCCTCATGTGTGGGGGATACGCAGTATTTT. Residues: CASSCVGDTQYF.

The chain links TRBV15 to TRBJ2-6; D may be TRBD2 (6 bases). Deletions cut 5 bases from V and 19 bases from J, with 27 bases between. The CDR3 has 15 amino acids. Germline CDR1 reads LNHNV; CDR2 reads YYDKDF (reference sequence). CDR3 amino acids: CATSVDGGRNDGYTF. The CDR3 bases are TGTGCCACCAGCGTGGACGGGGGTCGCAACGATGGCTACACTTTC.

In regard to this clonotype: A junction boundary mismatches the germline segment, possibly from a read error. This chain links TRBV7-2 with TRBJ2-5; the D gene could be TRBD1 or TRBD2 (5 bases each). The CDR3 covers 13 residues. CDR1 SGHTA and CDR2 FQGNSA come from the germline V gene. CDR3 DNA: TGCGCCAGCAGCGGCCAGACAGAAGAGACCCAGTACTTC. Translating gives CASSGQTEETQYF. Full variable domain (outside the CDR3, taken from reference TRBV7-2 and TRBJ2-5): GAGVSQSPSNKVTEKGKDVELRCDPISGHTALYWYRQSLGQGLEFLIYFQGNSAPDKSGLPSDRFSAERTGGSVSTLTIQRTQQEDSAVYLCASSGQTEETQYFGPGTRLLVL.

V and J are TRBV19 and TRBJ2-5; 8 bases match TRBD1. Germline values: CDR1 LNHDA, CDR2 SQIVND (reference sequence). The V and J ends lost 3 bases and 1 base, in that order; junction bases with no gene match: 1. This CDR3 contains 14 residues. As DNA, the CDR3 is TGTGCCAGTAGTATCGGGACAGGCCAAGAGACCCAGTACTTC. Translating it yields CASSIGTGQETQYF.

Ten or more counts support this clonotype. The chain carries TRBV7-9 and TRBJ2-7, with TRBD1 matching 10 bases. After removal of 0 bases from V and 3 bases from J, the junction contained 11 bases not matched to a gene. The germline gives CDR1 SEHNR, CDR2 FQNEAQ (reference sequence). The CDR3 is 18 residues long. In nucleotides, the CDR3 is TGTGCCAGCAGCTTAGCCGGCACCGTCGGGACAGGGGACTACGAGCAGTACTTC. Translated, it gives CASSLAGTVGTGDYEQYF.

With regard to this clonotype: A much larger clone differs from this one at a single base, so this may be a read error. Without the conserved terminal phenylalanine or tryptophan, this CDR3 likely stems from a read error. This chain uses TRBV29-1 with TRBJ1-2; 12 positions match TRBD1. The CDR3 is 13 residues long. J gave up 8 bases and V 4 bases, and 5 bases lay outside the gene matches. Germline CDR1 is SQVTM and CDR2 is ANQGSEA. The CDR3 reads CSVVGQGAKGYTS. The CDR3 DNA sequence: TGCAGCGTTGTGGGACAGGGGGCGAAGGGCTACACCTCC.

The V and J genes are TRBV7-9 and TRBJ2-7; a possible D gene is TRBD2 (6 bases). The CDR3 contains 16 residues. V was pared by 3 bases and J by 3 bases, with 18 bases between. Germline CDR1 and CDR2: SEHNR and FQNEAQ (reference sequence). The CDR3 is CASSFIAGQGIYEQYF. The CDR3 DNA is TGTGCCAGCAGCTTCATTGCGGGGCAGGGTATCTACGAGCAGTACTTC.

The V and J genes are TRBV7-2 and TRBJ2-7; D gene uncertain. Germline CDR1 is SGHTA and CDR2 is FQGNSA. The CDR3 consists of 17 residues. Trimming stripped 1 base from V and 5 bases from J, with 21 bases between. The CDR3 reads CASSLDRNEKLLDEQYF. The CDR3 DNA reads TGTGCCAGCAGCTTAGACAGAAATGAAAAACTGTTGGACGAGCAGTACTTC. Drawing the rest from reference TRBV7-2 and TRBJ2-7, the complete variable domain is GAGVSQSPSNKVTEKGKDVELRCDPISGHTALYWYRQSLGQGLEFLIYFQGNSAPDKSGLPSDRFSAERTGGSVSTLTIQRTQQEDSAVYLCASSLDRNEKLLDEQYFGPGTRLTVT.

This clonotype was recorded many times. The V and J genes are TRBV24-1 and TRBJ1-2; TRBD1 matches 9 bases. The germline V gene encodes CDR1 KGHDR and CDR2 SFDVKD. CDR3 length equals 15 residues. The V segment lost 4 bases and the J segment 5 bases; nucleotides outside the gene matches: 7. The CDR3 DNA sequence: TGTGCCACCAGTGAGCCACAGGGGGCGGGTTATGGCTACACCTTC. Residues: CATSEPQGAGYGYTF.

J is TRBJ1-2 and V is TRBV2; D is possibly TRBD1 (5 bases). In germline, CDR1 is SNHLY, CDR2 FYNNEI. The ends were cut back, 1 base at V and 6 bases at J, with 15 bases in the middle. The CDR3 runs to 15 residues. The CDR3 bases are TGTGCCAGCAGTGAAGAGTCTGGGGCGGAGGATGGCTACACCTTC. Its translation: CASSEESGAEDGYTF.

In this sample, this clonotype turned up many times. The rearrangement joins TRBV19 to TRBJ1-2; 10 bases are a match to TRBD1. This CDR3 region has 18 residues. The junction had 18 bases not matched to a gene; V was cut back by 5 bases and J by 6 bases. Germline CDR1 is LNHDA and CDR2 is SQIVND (reference sequence). CDR3 protein: CASSPIRTGGKVGDGYTF. The CDR3 DNA reads as TGTGCCAGTAGTCCAATCCGGACAGGGGGGAAAGTTGGTGATGGCTACACCTTC. Combining the CDR3 with reference TRBV19 and TRBJ1-2 gives the whole variable domain DGGITQSPKYLFRKEGQNVTLSCEQNLNHDAMYWYRQDPGQGLRLIYYSQIVNDFQKGDIAEGYSVSREKKESFPLTVTSAQKNPTAFYLCASSPIRTGGKVGDGYTFGSGTRLTVV.

This clonotype was observed at least ten times. An end of the junction differs from the germline gene, which may be a read error. The chain employs TRBV7-2 and TRBJ2-3; 7 bases line up with TRBD2. Germline V gives CDR1 SGHTA, CDR2 FQGNSA. The CDR3 has 16 residues. The CDR3 DNA is TGTGCCAGCAGCCCGAGCGGGGATTATCTCACAAATACGCAGTATTTT. Protein: CASSPSGDYLTNTQYF.